The clone carrying this T cell receptor beta chain was found many times. Its specificity is unknown. V lost 4 bases and J 0 bases, leaving 13 bases between the germline ends. Germline assignment: CDR1 SQVTM and CDR2 ANQGSEA. The CDR3 has 15 amino acids. These data belong to a study of regulatory T cells in long-lasting Graves disease. Study-wide context: For under 3 months, newly diagnosed Graves' patients had been taking antithyroid drugs. Study observations and caveats: Persistent disease was characterized by preferential usage of TRBV28, TRBJ1-2 and TRBJ2-5. TCR diversity was lower in persistent Graves' patients than in newly diagnosed ones.

CDR3 regions were amplified by Arm-PCR using iRepertoire HTBI primers to build TCR beta libraries. Original methodology: Among the samples, 62 TRBV and 14 TRBJ segments were identified. One entry per CDR3 protein results from TCRdb running MiXCR on the multiplex PCR reads. The V and J calls were determined by TCRdb, not by the authors. The table records approximately 300,000 distinct CDR3 sequences, 15% to 20% of them present only once. Time point described: newly diagnosed GD, antithyroid drugs for less than 3 months. Scientists built the TCR library using RNA that was extracted from PBMCs. This chain connects TRBV29-1 to TRBJ2-1; a weak D match, TRBD2 (5 bases). The clonotype was recovered from a female donor with Graves disease. The specimen comprised peripheral blood mononuclear cells (PBMCs), sampled at new diagnosis, from a patient treated with antithyroid drugs. The CDR3 DNA sequence: TGCAGCGTTGTCCGGATTGCGGGCTCCTACAATGAGCAGTTCTTC. Translated: CSVVRIAGSYNEQFF.